The entry that follows covers one TCR beta chain sequence. This sample was taken from a study of blood T cell repertoires in COVID-19. About the study: From T cells, B-cell-depleted T cells, or PBMCs came the material, which was cDNA or gDNA.

Germline-derived CDR1 and CDR2 are GTSNPN and SVGIG (reference sequence). Losses at the gene ends were 2 bases for V and 4 bases for J; bases not matched to a gene: 6. The CDR3 contains 14 residues. The table came from immunoSEQ multiplex PCR; TCRdb's copy has only in-frame clones and leaves some out. The sample has some 180,000 clones, approximately 90% seen once; the top ten hold approximately 0.5%. The chain recombines TRBV30 with TRBJ2-7; 9 nucleotides match TRBD2. What was sequenced was peripheral blood. The clonotype originates from a man aged 45-60 years with acute or convalescent COVID-19. The CDR3 spells CAWSLLAGGYEQYF. The DNA of the CDR3 is TGTGCCTGGAGTTTGCTGGCGGGAGGGTACGAGCAGTACTTC.